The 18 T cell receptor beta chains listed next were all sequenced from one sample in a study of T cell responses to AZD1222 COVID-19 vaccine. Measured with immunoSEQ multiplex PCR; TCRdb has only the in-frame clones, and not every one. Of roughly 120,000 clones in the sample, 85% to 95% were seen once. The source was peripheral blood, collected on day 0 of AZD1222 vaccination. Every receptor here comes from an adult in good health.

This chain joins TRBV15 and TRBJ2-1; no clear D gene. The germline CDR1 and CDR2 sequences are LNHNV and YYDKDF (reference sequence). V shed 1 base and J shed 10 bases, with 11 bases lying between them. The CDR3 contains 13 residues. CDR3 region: CATSRVTYSEQFF. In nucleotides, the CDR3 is TGTGCCACCAGCAGAGTTACTTATTCCGAGCAGTTCTTC.

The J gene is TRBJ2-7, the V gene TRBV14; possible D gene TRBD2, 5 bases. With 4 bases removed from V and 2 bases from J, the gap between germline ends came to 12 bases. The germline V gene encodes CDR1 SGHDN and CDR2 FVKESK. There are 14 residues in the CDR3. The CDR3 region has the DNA TGTGCCAGCAGCCGGGAGAGGGAAGCCTACGAGCAGTACTTC. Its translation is CASSREREAYEQYF.

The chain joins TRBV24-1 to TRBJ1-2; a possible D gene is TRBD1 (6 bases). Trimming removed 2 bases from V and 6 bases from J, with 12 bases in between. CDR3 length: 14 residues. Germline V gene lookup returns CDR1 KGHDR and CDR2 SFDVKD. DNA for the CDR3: TGTGCCACCAGTGATTCGCGGGGGCTCGATGGCTACACCTTC. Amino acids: CATSDSRGLDGYTF.

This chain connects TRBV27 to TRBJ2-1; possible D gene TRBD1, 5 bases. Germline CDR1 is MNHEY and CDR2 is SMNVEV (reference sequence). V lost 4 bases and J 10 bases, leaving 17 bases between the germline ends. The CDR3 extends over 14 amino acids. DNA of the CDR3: TGTGCCAGCAGTTCGCTGCTTGGGGCCAGGGAGCAGTTCTTC. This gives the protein CASSSLLGAREQFF.

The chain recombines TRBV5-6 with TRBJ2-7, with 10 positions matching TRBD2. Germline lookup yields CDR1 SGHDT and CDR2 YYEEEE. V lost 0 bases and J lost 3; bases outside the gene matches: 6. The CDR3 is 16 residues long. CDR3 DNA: TGTGCCAGCAGCTTGGAGCCTAGCGGGAGATTCTACGAGCAGTACTTC. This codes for CASSLEPSGRFYEQYF.

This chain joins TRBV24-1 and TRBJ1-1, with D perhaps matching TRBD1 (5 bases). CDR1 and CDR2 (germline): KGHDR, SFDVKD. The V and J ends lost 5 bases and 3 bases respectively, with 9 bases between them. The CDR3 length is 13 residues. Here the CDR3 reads CATSAGVDTEAFF. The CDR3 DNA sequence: TGTGCCACCAGTGCGGGGGTCGACACTGAAGCTTTCTTT.

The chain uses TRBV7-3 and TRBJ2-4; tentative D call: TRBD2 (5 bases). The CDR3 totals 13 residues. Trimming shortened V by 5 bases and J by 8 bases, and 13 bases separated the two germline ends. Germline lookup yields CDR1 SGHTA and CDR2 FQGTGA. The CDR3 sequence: CASSQRDSDIQYF. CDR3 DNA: TGTGCCAGCAGCCAACGGGATAGTGACATTCAGTACTTC.

The CDR3 DNA follows: TGTGCCAGCAGGGGGGACGGACACTATGGCTACACCTTC. This encodes CASRGDGHYGYTF. This chain uses TRBV12-3 or TRBV12-4 with TRBJ1-2; perhaps TRBD1 as D (5 bases). The CDR3 spans 13 residues. Trimming stripped 6 bases from V and 3 bases from J, with 11 bases between.

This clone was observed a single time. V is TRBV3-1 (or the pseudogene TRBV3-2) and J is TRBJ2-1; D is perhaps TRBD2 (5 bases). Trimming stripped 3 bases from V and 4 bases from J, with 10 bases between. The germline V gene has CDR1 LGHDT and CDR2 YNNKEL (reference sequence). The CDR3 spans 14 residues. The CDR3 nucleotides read TGTGCCAGCAGCCAGAGGGCACTATACAATGAGCAGTTCTTC. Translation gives CASSQRALYNEQFF.

CDR3 bases: TGTGCCAGCAGCCGAACTAGCGGTAGCTCCTACAATGAGCAGTTCTTC. As protein: CASSRTSGSSYNEQFF. This sequence joins TRBV7-3 and TRBJ2-1; TRBD2 matches at 8 bases. The germline V gene has CDR1 SGHTA and CDR2 FQGTGA. CDR3 length: 16 residues. V lost 5 bases to trimming and J lost 0 bases; unmatched junction nucleotides: 6.

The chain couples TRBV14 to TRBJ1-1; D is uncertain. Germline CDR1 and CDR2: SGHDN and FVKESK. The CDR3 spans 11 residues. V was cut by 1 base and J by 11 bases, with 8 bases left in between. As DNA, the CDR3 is TGTGCCAGCAGCCAAGCAAGTCCGGCTTTCTTT. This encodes CASSQASPAFF. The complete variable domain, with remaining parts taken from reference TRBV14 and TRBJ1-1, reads EAGVTQFPSHSVIEKGQTVTLRCDPISGHDNLYWYRRVMGKEIKFLLHFVKESKQDESGMPNNRFLAERTGGTYSTLKVQPAELEDSGVYFCASSQASPAFFGQGTRLTVV.

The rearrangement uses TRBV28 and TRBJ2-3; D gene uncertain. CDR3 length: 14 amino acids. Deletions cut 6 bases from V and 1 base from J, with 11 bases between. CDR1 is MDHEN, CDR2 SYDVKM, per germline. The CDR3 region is CASRRRTGTDTQYF. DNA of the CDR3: TGTGCCAGCAGGCGACGCACTGGCACAGATACGCAGTATTTT.

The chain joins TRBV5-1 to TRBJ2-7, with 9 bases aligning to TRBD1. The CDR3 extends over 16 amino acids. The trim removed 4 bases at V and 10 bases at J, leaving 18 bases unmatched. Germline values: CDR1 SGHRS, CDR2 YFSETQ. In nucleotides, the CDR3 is TGCGCCAGCAGCGGGGGTGGACAGGGGTCGCCAGGAAGTCAGTACTTC. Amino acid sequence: CASSGGGQGSPGSQYF.

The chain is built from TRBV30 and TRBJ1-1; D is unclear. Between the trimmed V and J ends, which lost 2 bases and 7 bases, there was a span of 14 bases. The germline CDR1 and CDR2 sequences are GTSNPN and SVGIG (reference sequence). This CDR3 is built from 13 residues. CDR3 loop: CAWSIVSTSEAFF. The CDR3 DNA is TGTGCCTGGAGTATTGTTTCAACGAGTGAAGCTTTCTTT.

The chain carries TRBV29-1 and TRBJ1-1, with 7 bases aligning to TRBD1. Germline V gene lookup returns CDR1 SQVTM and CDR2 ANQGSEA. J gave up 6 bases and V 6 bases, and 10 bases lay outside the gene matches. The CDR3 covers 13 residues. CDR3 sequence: CSVGQRLRAEAFF. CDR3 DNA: TGCAGCGTGGGACAGCGGTTAAGGGCTGAAGCTTTCTTT.

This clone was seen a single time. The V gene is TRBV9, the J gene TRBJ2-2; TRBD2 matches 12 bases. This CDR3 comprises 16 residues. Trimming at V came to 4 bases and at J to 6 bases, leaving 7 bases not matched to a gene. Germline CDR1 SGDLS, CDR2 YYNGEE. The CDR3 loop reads CASSLGLAGRSGELFF. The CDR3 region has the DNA TGTGCCAGCAGCCTGGGACTAGCGGGCCGGTCCGGGGAGCTGTTTTTT.

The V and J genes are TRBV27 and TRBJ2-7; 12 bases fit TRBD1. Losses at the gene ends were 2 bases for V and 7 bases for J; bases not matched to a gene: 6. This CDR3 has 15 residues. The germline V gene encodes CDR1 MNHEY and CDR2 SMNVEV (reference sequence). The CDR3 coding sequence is TGTGCCAGCAGTTTAAGGGGACAGGGGGCTTGGGAGCAGTACTTC. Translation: CASSLRGQGAWEQYF.

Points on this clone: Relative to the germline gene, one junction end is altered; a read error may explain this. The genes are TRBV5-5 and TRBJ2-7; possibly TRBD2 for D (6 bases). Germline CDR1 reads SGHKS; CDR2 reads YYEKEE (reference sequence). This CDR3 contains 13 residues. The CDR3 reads CASSPRDSNEQYF. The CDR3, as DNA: TGTGCCAGCAGCCCCCGGGACTCCAACGAGCAGTACTTC.